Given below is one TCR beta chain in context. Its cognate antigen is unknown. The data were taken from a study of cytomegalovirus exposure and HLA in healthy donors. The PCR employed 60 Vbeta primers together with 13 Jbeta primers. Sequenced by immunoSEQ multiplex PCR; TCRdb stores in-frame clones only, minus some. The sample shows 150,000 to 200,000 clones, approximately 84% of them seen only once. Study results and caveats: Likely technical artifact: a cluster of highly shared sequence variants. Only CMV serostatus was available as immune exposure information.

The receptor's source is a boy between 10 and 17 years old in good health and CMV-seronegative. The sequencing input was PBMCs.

The CDR3 protein is CASSQAGGKNYEQYF. CDR3 DNA: TGCGCCAGCAGCCAAGCTGGTGGCAAGAACTACGAGCAGTACTTC. The rearrangement uses TRBV4-1 and TRBJ2-7; no clear D. The CDR3 covers 15 residues. V lost 1 base and J lost 3, with 13 bases in between. CDR1 is MGHRA and CDR2 is YSYEKL in the germline V gene.